These T cell receptor beta chains were read from a single sample in a study of early T cells in non-severe SARS-CoV-2 infection. TCRdb recomputed calls from the 5' RACE reads with MiXCR, one row per CDR3 protein. The table has 55,000 or so distinct CDR3 sequences, 6.5% to 7.5% seen once; the top ten hold 5.8%. The source was whole blood, collected at baseline. The receptors were sampled from an adult who was a healthcare worker with PCR-confirmed SARS-CoV-2 infection or an uninfected control (not recorded which). Both conserved end residues are part of each CDR3. Fields, in order: V gene, D gene, J gene, clone size, CDR3 protein, CDR3 DNA. The D gene is left open where the match is weak. Not all rows give a size; the values are once, few, many and, for expanded clones, a class.

V gene: TRBV14
D gene: TRBD1
J gene: TRBJ2-7
clone size: many
CDR3 protein: CASSQFTGTGDYEQYF
CDR3 DNA: TGTGCCAGCAGCCAGTTTACCGGGACAGGGGACTACGAGCAGTACTTC

V gene: TRBV4-3
D gene: TRBD2
J gene: TRBJ2-2
clone size: -
CDR3 protein: CASSPRLAGVNTGELFF
CDR3 DNA: TGCGCCAGCAGTCCTCGACTAGCGGGGGTGAACACCGGGGAGCTGTTTTTT

V gene: TRBV18
D gene: -
J gene: TRBJ2-5
clone size: many
CDR3 protein: CASSQQGSPAETQYF
CDR3 DNA: TGTGCCAGCTCACAGCAGGGGTCACCAGCGGAGACCCAGTACTTC

V gene: TRBV3-1
D gene: -
J gene: TRBJ2-2
clone size: -
CDR3 protein: CASYQGSGELFF
CDR3 DNA: TGTGCCAGCTATCAAGGGTCCGGGGAGCTGTTTTTT

V gene: TRBV7-6
D gene: -
J gene: TRBJ1-1
clone size: many
CDR3 protein: CASSLGGLSNTEAFF
CDR3 DNA: TGTGCCAGCAGCCTTGGGGGACTTTCGAACACTGAAGCTTTCTTT

V gene: TRBV30
D gene: -
J gene: TRBJ2-7
clone size: many
CDR3 protein: CAWSVSSYEQYF
CDR3 DNA: TGTGCCTGGAGTGTATCGTCCTACGAGCAGTACTTC

V gene: TRBV28
D gene: TRBD2
J gene: TRBJ2-7
clone size: -
CDR3 protein: CASSSSSGGPLYEQYF
CDR3 DNA: TGTGCCAGCAGTTCCTCTAGCGGGGGGCCGCTCTACGAGCAGTACTTC

V gene: TRBV5-4
D gene: TRBD1
J gene: TRBJ2-1
clone size: many
CDR3 protein: CASSSRDRRYNEQFF
CDR3 DNA: TGTGCCAGCAGCTCCCGGGACAGGAGGTACAATGAGCAGTTCTTC

V gene: TRBV5-6
D gene: TRBD1
J gene: TRBJ1-1
clone size: -
CDR3 protein: CASSLYRQGASEAFF
CDR3 DNA: TGTGCCAGCAGCTTGTACCGACAGGGGGCGTCTGAAGCTTTCTTT

V gene: TRBV30
D gene: TRBD1
J gene: TRBJ1-6
clone size: many
CDR3 protein: CAWRGQGVYSPLHF
CDR3 DNA: TGTGCCTGGAGGGGACAGGGGGTGTATTCACCCCTCCACTTT

V gene: TRBV5-4
D gene: -
J gene: TRBJ2-6
clone size: many
CDR3 protein: CASSLVVAGLGANVLTF
CDR3 DNA: TGTGCCAGCAGCTTGGTGGTGGCAGGGCTTGGGGCCAACGTCCTGACTTTC

V gene: TRBV7-9
D gene: -
J gene: TRBJ2-7
clone size: -
CDR3 protein: CASSLGPGAPYEQYF
CDR3 DNA: TGTGCCAGCAGTTTAGGCCCTGGGGCCCCCTACGAGCAGTACTTC

V gene: TRBV11-1
D gene: -
J gene: TRBJ2-5
clone size: many
CDR3 protein: CASSSTRTLETQYF
CDR3 DNA: TGTGCCAGCAGCTCCACGCGGACGCTGGAGACCCAGTACTTC

V gene: TRBV7-9
D gene: -
J gene: TRBJ1-3
clone size: -
CDR3 protein: CASSPELGLSGNTIYF
CDR3 DNA: TGTGCCAGCAGCCCTGAGTTGGGCCTCTCTGGAAACACCATATATTTT

V gene: TRBV2
D gene: -
J gene: TRBJ1-1
clone size: -
CDR3 protein: CASSVHRDPEAFF
CDR3 DNA: TGTGCCAGCAGTGTTCACAGGGATCCTGAAGCTTTCTTT

V gene: TRBV6-1
D gene: TRBD1
J gene: TRBJ2-7
clone size: many
CDR3 protein: CASSELTTGYYEQYF
CDR3 DNA: TGTGCCAGCAGTGAACTGACGACAGGGTACTACGAGCAGTACTTC

V gene: TRBV7-8
D gene: -
J gene: TRBJ2-5
clone size: many
CDR3 protein: CASSRTRLETQYF
CDR3 DNA: TGTGCCAGCAGCAGGACAAGACTAGAGACCCAGTACTTC

V gene: TRBV20-1
D gene: TRBD1
J gene: TRBJ2-1
clone size: few
CDR3 protein: CSAGLAGTGGNEQFF
CDR3 DNA: TGCAGTGCTGGATTAGCCGGGACAGGGGGGAATGAGCAGTTCTTC

V gene: TRBV12-3/TRBV12-4
D gene: TRBD2
J gene: TRBJ2-5
clone size: many
CDR3 protein: CASSLFAGVGETQYF
CDR3 DNA: TGTGCCAGCAGTTTATTCGCGGGGGTGGGCGAGACCCAGTACTTC

V gene: TRBV15
D gene: TRBD2
J gene: TRBJ2-1
clone size: many
CDR3 protein: CATSIIAGGQDEQFF
CDR3 DNA: TGTGCCACCAGCATCATAGCGGGGGGGCAGGATGAGCAGTTCTTC

V gene: TRBV4-3
D gene: -
J gene: TRBJ2-5
clone size: -
CDR3 protein: CASSPRASGGIVETQYF
CDR3 DNA: TGCGCCAGCAGTCCTAGGGCGTCCGGGGGAATTGTAGAGACCCAGTACTTC

V gene: TRBV10-3
D gene: -
J gene: TRBJ2-7
clone size: many
CDR3 protein: CAISRGTYEQYF
CDR3 DNA: TGTGCCATCAGCCGGGGAACCTACGAGCAGTACTTC

V gene: TRBV9
D gene: TRBD1
J gene: TRBJ2-3
clone size: few
CDR3 protein: CASSPPGTATDTQYF
CDR3 DNA: TGTGCCAGCAGCCCGCCCGGGACAGCGACAGATACGCAGTATTTT

V gene: TRBV6-5
D gene: -
J gene: TRBJ2-1
clone size: many
CDR3 protein: CASSYWGEEQFF
CDR3 DNA: TGTGCCAGCAGTTACTGGGGGGAGGAGCAGTTCTTC

V gene: TRBV12-3/TRBV12-4
D gene: -
J gene: TRBJ1-1
clone size: -
CDR3 protein: CASSLEYGGGNTEAFF
CDR3 DNA: TGTGCCAGCTCACTGGAATACGGGGGAGGGAACACTGAAGCTTTCTTT

V gene: TRBV19
D gene: TRBD1
J gene: TRBJ1-2
clone size: few
CDR3 protein: CASRGTAYYGYTF
CDR3 DNA: TGTGCCAGTAGGGGGACAGCTTACTATGGCTACACCTTC

V gene: TRBV7-2
D gene: -
J gene: TRBJ1-5
clone size: many
CDR3 protein: CASSLQPNQPQHF
CDR3 DNA: TGTGCCAGCAGCCTCCAGCCGAATCAGCCCCAGCATTTT

V gene: TRBV5-4
D gene: TRBD2
J gene: TRBJ2-5
clone size: -
CDR3 protein: CASRKGTSGQETQYF
CDR3 DNA: TGTGCCAGCAGGAAAGGGACTAGCGGACAAGAGACCCAGTACTTC

V gene: TRBV18
D gene: -
J gene: TRBJ1-5
clone size: many
CDR3 protein: CASSPQSGKDQPQHF
CDR3 DNA: TGTGCCAGCTCACCACAGTCAGGGAAGGATCAGCCCCAGCATTTT

V gene: TRBV12-3/TRBV12-4
D gene: TRBD2
J gene: TRBJ2-7
clone size: few
CDR3 protein: CASSPGPGGTEQYF
CDR3 DNA: TGTGCCAGCAGTCCCGGACCGGGAGGTACCGAGCAGTACTTC

V gene: TRBV27
D gene: -
J gene: TRBJ1-2
clone size: -
CDR3 protein: CASRPGAAFYGYTF
CDR3 DNA: TGTGCCAGCAGGCCAGGGGCGGCCTTTTATGGCTACACCTTC

V gene: TRBV30
D gene: -
J gene: TRBJ1-4
clone size: few
CDR3 protein: CAWSGNGDEKLFF
CDR3 DNA: TGTGCCTGGAGCGGGAACGGGGACGAGAAACTGTTTTTT

V gene: TRBV5-1
D gene: -
J gene: TRBJ1-6
clone size: few
CDR3 protein: CASSLTGRRNSPLHF
CDR3 DNA: TGCGCCAGCAGCTTAACGGGGAGAAGGAATTCACCCCTCCACTTT

V gene: TRBV6-2/TRBV6-3
D gene: -
J gene: TRBJ2-7
clone size: -
CDR3 protein: CASTQRAGFVYEQYF
CDR3 DNA: TGTGCCAGCACCCAAAGGGCAGGGTTCGTCTACGAGCAGTACTTC

V gene: TRBV3-1
D gene: -
J gene: TRBJ1-2
clone size: many
CDR3 protein: CASSPGTTYGYTF
CDR3 DNA: TGTGCCAGCAGCCCAGGGACAACCTATGGCTACACCTTC

V gene: TRBV7-2
D gene: TRBD1
J gene: TRBJ1-1
clone size: medium-sized
CDR3 protein: CASSFKPGTGQAFF
CDR3 DNA: TGTGCCAGCAGTTTCAAACCCGGGACAGGACAAGCTTTCTTT

V gene: TRBV20-1
D gene: TRBD2
J gene: TRBJ2-1
clone size: many
CDR3 protein: CSRDSGRSYNEQFF
CDR3 DNA: TGCAGTAGGGATAGCGGGCGCTCCTACAATGAGCAGTTCTTC

V gene: TRBV20-1
D gene: TRBD1
J gene: TRBJ1-1
clone size: -
CDR3 protein: CSARFGTALTEAFF
CDR3 DNA: TGCAGTGCCCGTTTTGGGACAGCTCTGACTGAAGCTTTCTTT

V gene: TRBV7-8
D gene: TRBD1
J gene: TRBJ1-1
clone size: few
CDR3 protein: CASRRDRGNTEAFF
CDR3 DNA: TGTGCCAGCAGGAGGGACAGGGGGAACACTGAAGCTTTCTTT

V gene: TRBV27
D gene: -
J gene: TRBJ2-5
clone size: many
CDR3 protein: CASSFGQGSGETQYF
CDR3 DNA: TGTGCCAGCAGTTTTGGGCAGGGGAGCGGAGAGACCCAGTACTTC

V gene: TRBV7-9
D gene: -
J gene: TRBJ1-1
clone size: -
CDR3 protein: CASSLSEGVLAFF
CDR3 DNA: TGTGCCAGCAGCTTAAGTGAGGGCGTCTTGGCTTTCTTT

V gene: TRBV7-9
D gene: TRBD1
J gene: TRBJ1-1
clone size: few
CDR3 protein: CASSTYRGSGGNTEAFF
CDR3 DNA: TGTGCCAGCAGCACATACAGGGGGAGCGGCGGGAACACTGAAGCTTTCTTT

V gene: TRBV6-2/TRBV6-3
D gene: -
J gene: TRBJ1-1
clone size: -
CDR3 protein: CASMTEAFF
CDR3 DNA: TGTGCCAGCATGACTGAAGCTTTCTTT

V gene: TRBV7-8
D gene: -
J gene: TRBJ2-4
clone size: many
CDR3 protein: CASSLVGSRIQYF
CDR3 DNA: TGTGCCAGCAGCTTAGTGGGCAGCCGGATTCAGTACTTC

V gene: TRBV30
D gene: -
J gene: TRBJ2-3
clone size: -
CDR3 protein: CAWRSGTDTQYF
CDR3 DNA: TGTGCCTGGAGGTCAGGCACAGATACGCAGTATTTT

V gene: TRBV9
D gene: -
J gene: TRBJ1-1
clone size: many
CDR3 protein: CASSVGDEDTEAFF
CDR3 DNA: TGTGCCAGCAGCGTAGGGGACGAAGACACTGAAGCTTTCTTT

V gene: TRBV6-5
D gene: -
J gene: TRBJ2-1
clone size: few
CDR3 protein: CASSYWQSYNEQFF
CDR3 DNA: TGTGCCAGCAGTTACTGGCAGAGCTACAATGAGCAGTTCTTC

V gene: TRBV28
D gene: -
J gene: TRBJ2-1
clone size: many
CDR3 protein: CASSPHFGLGRDNEQFF
CDR3 DNA: TGTGCCAGCAGCCCCCACTTCGGGCTAGGACGTGACAATGAGCAGTTCTTC

V gene: TRBV20-1
D gene: -
J gene: TRBJ2-3
clone size: many
CDR3 protein: CSAVGLRDTQYF
CDR3 DNA: TGCAGTGCAGTAGGGTTAAGGGATACGCAGTATTTT

V gene: TRBV7-9
D gene: TRBD1
J gene: TRBJ1-2
clone size: few
CDR3 protein: CASSSTGALGYGYTF
CDR3 DNA: TGTGCCAGCAGCTCAACAGGGGCCCTTGGCTATGGCTACACCTTC

V gene: TRBV6-4
D gene: TRBD1
J gene: TRBJ1-6
clone size: many
CDR3 protein: CASSATGGSNSPLHF
CDR3 DNA: TGTGCCAGCAGTGCCACAGGGGGTAGTAATTCACCCCTCCACTTT

V gene: TRBV12-3/TRBV12-4
D gene: TRBD1
J gene: TRBJ2-1
clone size: few
CDR3 protein: CASSQGAYEQFF
CDR3 DNA: TGTGCCAGCAGTCAGGGGGCCTATGAGCAGTTCTTC

V gene: TRBV4-3
D gene: -
J gene: TRBJ1-2
clone size: few
CDR3 protein: CASSQVKGHGYTF
CDR3 DNA: TGCGCCAGCAGCCAAGTCAAGGGGCATGGCTACACCTTC

V gene: TRBV7-9
D gene: TRBD1
J gene: TRBJ2-5
clone size: -
CDR3 protein: CASRPVHWTGTVQETQYF
CDR3 DNA: TGTGCCAGCAGACCAGTTCACTGGACAGGGACAGTTCAAGAGACCCAGTACTTC

V gene: TRBV28
D gene: -
J gene: TRBJ2-3
clone size: few
CDR3 protein: CASIQGQGTDTQYF
CDR3 DNA: TGTGCCAGCATCCAGGGACAAGGGACAGATACGCAGTATTTT

V gene: TRBV7-2
D gene: -
J gene: TRBJ2-5
clone size: many
CDR3 protein: CASSLPTLTKETQYF
CDR3 DNA: TGTGCCAGCAGCCTACCGACCCTTACCAAAGAGACCCAGTACTTC

V gene: TRBV4-1
D gene: -
J gene: TRBJ2-5
clone size: few
CDR3 protein: CASTPRETQYF
CDR3 DNA: TGCGCCAGCACCCCCCGAGAGACCCAGTACTTC

V gene: TRBV4-2
D gene: -
J gene: TRBJ2-2
clone size: many
CDR3 protein: CASSPRGRGSTGELFF
CDR3 DNA: TGTGCCAGCAGCCCCCGCGGTCGGGGGAGCACCGGGGAGCTGTTTTTT

V gene: TRBV20-1
D gene: -
J gene: TRBJ2-7
clone size: few
CDR3 protein: CSARDREKIYEQYF
CDR3 DNA: TGCAGTGCTAGAGACAGGGAAAAAATCTACGAGCAGTACTTC